This T cell receptor beta chain emerged from a study of T-cell reconstitution after alpha-beta-depleted transplantation in children. CDR3 size: 15 residues. The V gene's germline CDR1 is PRHDT and CDR2 FYEKMQ (reference sequence). J gave up 1 base and V 5 bases, and 4 bases lay outside the gene matches. This clonotype was recorded at least ten times. Using unique molecular identifiers, the investigators prepared the TCRbeta library. MiXCR, applied by TCRdb to the PCR reads, yields one record per CDR3 protein. This sample yields 150,000 to 200,000 distinct CDR3 sequences, of which approximately 7% are seen a single time; 3% to 3.5% belongs to the top ten.

The source material was PBMCs from the stem cell graft donor, sampled from the stem cell graft. This receptor was taken from a human donor who donated a stem cell graft to a child with Wiskott-Aldrich syndrome. The chain uses TRBV13 and TRBJ2-5; TRBD2 aligns across 10 bases. Here the CDR3 DNA reads TGTGCCAGCAGCCCCGGACTAGCGGCCCAAGAGACCCAGTACTTC. Its protein is CASSPGLAAQETQYF. The full variable domain, its missing parts supplied by reference TRBV13 and TRBJ2-5, is AAGVIQSPRHLIKEKRETATLKCYPIPRHDTVYWYQQGPGQDPQFLISFYEKMQSDKGSIPDRFSAQQFSDYHSELNMSSLELGDSALYFCASSPGLAAQETQYFGPGTRLLVL.